This record looks at one T cell receptor (beta chain) sequence and its context. The clone's antigen remains unknown. No base-level quality is on record; no much larger clone is a single base apart. From the cysteine up to the phenylalanine, the CDR3 has a length of 14 residues. Only the CDR3 part of the read is kept: 42 bases, read in frame from the first base. The germline V gene supplies CDR1 SGHRS and CDR2 YFSETQ. V is clipped by 6 bases and J by 3 bases, and the sequence between their germline boundaries is 12 bases long. Library preparation used the immunoSEQ multiplex PCR assay. A mixture of 60 forward primers for TCR Vbeta segments and 13 reverse primers for TCR Jbeta segments was used in the multiplex PCR. A multiplex PCR assay on genomic DNA amplified the CDR3 region of rearranged TCR beta genes. The Illumina HiSeq System was used to sequence the amplified TCR beta libraries as 87-base-pair reads. In the authors' own workflow: A later analysis counted tens of millions of unique TCR beta chains across the approximately 700 repertoires, and 10 million to 12 million of these chains were shared by at least two donors. Raw reads were error-corrected and collapsed into unique sequences with a nearest-neighbor algorithm that merged closely related sequences to remove PCR and sequencing errors. V, D and J gene segments were assigned by aligning CDR3 sequences to IMGT reference sequences. For a sequence to be retained, a match of at least six nucleotides was required to both a V gene segment and a J gene segment. A rearrangement counted as productive if the CDR3 had no stop codons and remained in frame with V and J, and every other rearrangement counted as non-productive. CDR3 was defined according to IMGT convention as the region running from the second conserved V-encoded cysteine to the conserved J-encoded phenylalanine. In an earlier analysis of some 550 of the donors, sequences lacking an unambiguous match to a single V gene segment were excluded. In an earlier analysis of approximately 500 of the donors, a V segment was called functional when productive rearrangements were above 56.7%, and segregating when the standard deviation between donors exceeded 5%. A statistical classification framework was developed to diagnose cytomegalovirus status using the catalog of TCR beta chain sequences. In a later analysis, V and J genes were assigned by comparing TCR nucleotide sequences against IMGT/GENE-DB human TR gene sequences. In a later analysis, CDR3 sequences and most-parsimonious VDJ recombination scenarios were assigned using the TCRdist pipeline. In a later analysis, each TCR beta chain was defined by its CDR3 amino acid sequence together with its V-gene family, and reads without a unique V-gene family were excluded. To address suspected cross-contamination and a sequencing artifact, a later analysis removed roughly 580 highly shared, low-generation-probability nucleotide sequences. In a later analysis, a clonal expansion index for each public chain was calculated from normalized within-repertoire ranks of inferred template counts. A later analysis computed generation probabilities with a VDJ recombination model fitted to out-of-frame rearrangements, and checked the results against IGoR. Hypergeometric tests were used in a later analysis to score TCR-TCR, TCR-HLA and TCR-CMV co-occurrence, with a repertoire-size bias correction applied to the TCR pairs. To estimate false discovery rates, a later analysis permuted the HLA or CMV assignments 20 times. A later analysis grouped co-occurring TCRs with DBSCAN, adding TCRdist sequence similarity when clustering within HLA-allele-positive subsets. Repertoires with fewer than 30,000 or more than 120,000 public chains, plus five repertoires with anomalous nucleotide sharing, were excluded from co-occurrence clustering. The source is immuneACCESS, and TCRdb retained only in-frame sequences with V and J called. Part of the clones is not carried over; for the studies checked, unresolved V genes explain less than half of this, and the remainder is unexplained. The V and J calls and the clone size are those of that table, but D and trimming were determined from the DNA. For this sample there are 60,000 to 85,000 clones; about four fifths appear just once. Jointly, the top ten make up approximately 3.7% of the sample.

This sample is drawn from a study of cytomegalovirus exposure and HLA in healthy donors (dated by TCRdb to the late 2010s). Turning to the overall study: In an earlier analysis of 550 to 750 of the donors, about 270 Gb of sequence data and 117 million unique TCR beta sequences from 150 million to 200 million T cells were reported. The study profiled the T cell repertoires of 666 subjects by immunosequencing and related them to cytomegalovirus serostatus. An early release that covered around 590 HLA-typed donors contained around 300 gigabases of sequencing data and about 93 million unique TCR sequences. To decide whether each TCR beta V gene segment behaved as functional or pseudogenic, an earlier analysis of some 570 of the donors relied on high-throughput TCR beta sequencing. Donor age, sex, ethnicity and CMV serostatus were compiled alongside the repertoire data. A later genetic analysis used genome-wide SNP genotypes for about 60% of the roughly 670 donors, treating that subset as a discovery cohort. Besides the first cohort of approximately 670 subjects, a separate validation cohort made up of 120 different subjects was used. On average, around 200,000 unique TCR beta nucleotide sequences were sequenced per donor among a few hundred genotyped donors of the cohort, with roughly 19% of those sequences being non-productive. Class I and class II HLA loci were covered by the typing at four-digit resolution. To study patterns of TCR occurrence, a later analysis re-analyzed previously published TCR beta repertoires from 666 donors and added high-resolution HLA genotyping. About five DR-DQ haplotypes were treated as single units for association and clustering because of strong linkage in the cohort. Typing coverage varied by locus: about 629-640 donors for A, B, C, DRB1 and DQB1; roughly 560 for DQA1; some 610 for DPA1; approximately 490 for DPB1. Every discovery cohort repertoire had been produced on one sequencing platform. Rather than using new phenotypic data, the later analysis identified candidate immune exposures from TCR beta sequences and from how often those sequences occurred across donors. Of the roughly 390 genotyped donors, 65% to 90% were placed in the genetic ancestry cluster associated with self-reported Caucasian donors. To predict cytomegalovirus infection status, the study combined high-throughput TCR immunosequencing, statistical association of individual TCRs with disease status, and machine learning. The study aimed to test whether signatures of past pathogen exposure could be identified by cataloging public T cell receptors.

The cohort comprised 710 or so healthy bone marrow donors. At the time of sampling, all cohort members were nominally healthy, though unrecorded immune exposures were likely present. The donor tested CMV seronegative, placing the donor among the 350 or so seronegative members of the cohort. Every donor gave a peripheral blood sample, and the peripheral blood mononuclear cells from that sample were used for TCR beta sequencing. Genomic DNA extraction from the blood cell samples was performed with the Qiagen DNeasy Blood Extraction Kit. On the study overall, not on this receptor specifically: In a later analysis, HLA-associated TCR beta chains were found to be more clonally expanded and to have lower generation probabilities than equally common non-associated chains. Linkage disequilibrium might explain the correlated functional status among segregating V segments, but an unknown experimental factor could not be excluded. A later analysis found that most CMV-associated TCR beta chains appeared HLA-restricted, with HLA associations seemingly driven largely by CMV exposure. Roughly 15 rarely observed V segments, including chromosome 9 orphons, were excluded from the earlier analysis of a few hundred of the donors because counts were too low. A later genetic analysis reported fewer N-insertions in productive TCRs among donors in an Asian-associated ancestry cluster than the 666-donor mean. The 87-base-pair reads could not distinguish some IMGT-functional V segments, including TRBV6-2 and TRBV6-3, so those segments were excluded. The authors suggested that the approach could potentially be generalized to other disease states and immunological phenotypes. A few of the identified cytomegalovirus-associated TCR beta chains were confirmed in vitro to be specific for cytomegalovirus antigens. In a later analysis, some 17,000 TCR beta sequences were associated with specific HLA alleles at a false discovery rate of 0.05. An association between a missense DCLRE1C variant and V-gene and J-gene trimming of TCR beta chains was found in a later genetic analysis and replicated in an independent cohort. In the study, approximately 160 TCR beta chains were listed as associated with cytomegalovirus. Roughly uniform sequencing depth across donors was assumed in presence/absence analyses, although this assumption may not hold. While some public TCRs were present in many individuals, most TCR sequences turned up only very rarely across donors. Broadly in line with IMGT annotations, most TCR beta V segments showed up in productive rearrangements about 87% or about 30% of the time in an earlier analysis of several hundred of the donors. Strong co-occurrence of HLA alleles, especially DR and DQ, made assigning TCR associations to individual alleles difficult. A further reported finding was that TCR beta sequences accurately predicted the HLA-A and HLA-B alleles for most subjects in the first cohort. In a later analysis, the rate of TCR association differed among HLA loci, with DRB1 alleles having the most associated TCRs and HLA-C alleles having the fewest. Because HLA typing was missing for some donors at each locus, association tests included only the typed subset. In this cohort, only TCR beta chains were sequenced, and detectable features were limited by the absence of alpha or paired-chain data. Immune exposure information for the cohort was limited to CMV serostatus. In a later analysis, several top co-occurrence clusters were reported to appear linked to parvovirus B19, influenza, CMV and Epstein-Barr virus. The classifier was reported to diagnose cytomegalovirus status with high specificity and sensitivity in both the original and validation cohorts. The sequencing pipeline was judged likely to have produced a cluster of highly shared sequence variants as a technical artifact.

The clonotype was recovered from a man aged 35 to 55 in good health and CMV-seronegative. The sequencing sample was made of PBMCs. Here the chain combines TRBV5-1 and TRBJ2-2, with the D gene not confidently named. The bases are TGCGCCAGCAATCTGGCTCTTGACACCGGGGAGCTGTTTTTT. This encodes CASNLALDTGELFF.